Presented here are 28 T cell receptor beta chains from one specimen sequenced in a study of T-cell reconstitution after alpha-beta-depleted transplantation in children. Construction of the TCRbeta library involved unique molecular identifiers. TCRdb reprocessed the PCR reads via MiXCR and lists one record per CDR3 protein. The repertoire holds 250,000 to 350,000 distinct CDR3 sequences, with approximately 20% as singletons. The input for sequencing was PBMCs, mostly from graft donor cells, taken 180 days after TCRalphabeta/CD19-depleted stem cell transplant. The receptors here all came from a male patient younger than 18 who had a stem cell transplant for acute lymphoblastic leukemia, so the T cells may come from the graft donor.

The chain has TRBV24-1 and TRBJ1-3; D is possibly TRBD1 (5 bases). CDR1 is KGHDR and CDR2 is SFDVKD in the germline V gene. The CDR3 length is 16 residues. The V end was cut by 4 bases, the J end by 4 bases, with 16 bases between. CDR3 nucleotides: TGTGCCACCAGTGACCTTGGTGGGGGAAGAGGAAACACCATATATTTT. This sequence encodes CATSDLGGGRGNTIYF.

V is TRBV12-3 or TRBV12-4 and J is TRBJ2-7; 12 bases are shared with TRBD2. With V trimmed by 3 bases and J by 6 bases, 12 bases remained unmatched. The CDR3 is 17 residues long. The CDR3 DNA reads as TGTGCCAGCAGTTTCGGACTAGCGGGAAGCCACCAAGGCGAGCAGTACTTC. Protein: CASSFGLAGSHQGEQYF.

There are a few counts of this clonotype. This rearrangement joins TRBV7-6 to TRBJ2-3; the D gene is possibly TRBD1 (6 bases). Germline assignment: CDR1 SGHVS and CDR2 FNYEAQ. This CDR3 region has 14 residues. The V and J ends lost 3 bases and 3 bases respectively, with 10 bases between them. In DNA, the CDR3 is TGTGCCAGCAGCTTGGGGGCCTTTACAGATACGCAGTATTTT. Residues: CASSLGAFTDTQYF.

The V call is TRBV5-1, the J call TRBJ2-3; TRBD1 matches at 10 bases. V gave up 0 bases and J gave up 6 bases; unmatched junction bases: 7. This CDR3 has 16 amino acids. From germline, CDR1 is SGHRS and CDR2 YFSETQ. The CDR3 spells CASSLVPGQGSDTQYF. CDR3 sequence (DNA): TGCGCCAGCAGCTTGGTCCCGGGACAGGGGAGTGATACGCAGTATTTT.

This clonotype was counted between two and nine times. This rearrangement joins TRBV5-1 to TRBJ2-6; D ambiguous. V dropped 3 bases and J dropped 3 bases, with 10 bases sitting between them. Germline V gene sequence: CDR1 SGHRS, CDR2 YFSETQ. The CDR3 has 15 residues. The CDR3 sequence: CASSSDGHGANVLTF. The CDR3 region has the DNA TGCGCCAGCAGCTCCGACGGCCATGGGGCCAACGTCCTGACTTTC.

The chain is built from TRBV12-3 or TRBV12-4 and TRBJ2-7, with 7 bases that match TRBD2. CDR3 length: 14 amino acids. The junction had 7 bases not matched to a gene; V was cut back by 5 bases and J by 3 bases. CDR3 residues: CASSLGGIRYEQYF. The DNA of the CDR3 is TGTGCCAGCAGTCTGGGGGGGATCCGCTACGAGCAGTACTTC.

The chain has TRBV7-4 and TRBJ2-2, with 16 bases aligning to TRBD2. The V gene's germline CDR1 is SGHVT and CDR2 SQSDAQ. Trimming cost V 5 bases and J 4 bases; bases outside gene matches: 7. There are 18 residues in the CDR3. DNA of the CDR3: TGTGCCAGCAGCCAGGGACTAGCGGGAGGGCCGTTCACCGGGGAGCTGTTTTTT. This sequence encodes CASSQGLAGGPFTGELFF.

The chain has TRBV9 and TRBJ2-1; D might be TRBD1 (6 bases). The CDR3 loop spans 15 amino acids. The V end was cut by 3 bases, the J end by 4 bases, with 14 bases between. Germline values: CDR1 SGDLS, CDR2 YYNGEE. The CDR3 DNA sequence: TGTGCCAGCAGCGCCCGAGCGAGGGGGTACAATGAGCAGTTCTTC. It translates to CASSARARGYNEQFF.

As for this clonotype: One junction end disagrees with the germline gene, perhaps due to a read error. V usage is TRBV15 and J usage is TRBJ2-6; TRBD2 is a possible D gene (6 bases). The germline CDR1 and CDR2 sequences are LNHNV and YYDKDF (reference sequence). This CDR3 comprises 13 residues. The CDR3 DNA reads as TGTGCCACCAGCAGAGCGGAGGGACCCCCTCTTGCTTTC. It translates to CATSRAEGPPLAF.

This clonotype was seen only a few times. The chain recombines TRBV15 with TRBJ1-2; tentatively, D is TRBD1 (6 bases). This CDR3 comprises 18 residues. Trimming shortened V by 0 bases and J by 0 bases, and 17 bases separated the two germline ends. Germline assignment: CDR1 LNHNV and CDR2 YYDKDF (reference sequence). The CDR3 sequence: CATSRDHGTSPANYGYTF. The DNA for the CDR3 is TGTGCCACCAGCAGAGATCATGGGACATCTCCAGCTAACTATGGCTACACCTTC.

DNA of the CDR3: TGCGCCAGCAGCCAATCACCGGGACAGGGGGCAAGAAAAAACATTCAGTACTTC. It encodes CASSQSPGQGARKNIQYF. The gene calls are TRBV4-1 and TRBJ2-4, with 12 positions matching TRBD1. The CDR3 contains 18 residues. In germline, CDR1 is MGHRA, CDR2 YSYEKL. Losses at the gene ends were 2 bases for V and 4 bases for J; bases not matched to a gene: 9.

The CDR3, as DNA: TGTGCCAGCAGCAGGCCGGGACTAGCGGGAGGGCTCACAGATACGCAGTATTTT. Translated: CASSRPGLAGGLTDTQYF. The chain uses TRBV27 and TRBJ2-3, with 16 bases matching TRBD2. From germline, CDR1 is MNHEY and CDR2 SMNVEV (reference sequence). The CDR3 loop spans 18 amino acids. The J segment lost 2 bases and the V segment lost 6 bases, leaving 8 bases of the junction unmatched.

This clonotype was seen only a few times. This chain links TRBV20-1 with TRBJ2-5; 11 nucleotides agree with TRBD2. Germline V CDR1 and CDR2: DFQATT, SNEGSKA (reference sequence). The trim removed 2 bases at V and 4 bases at J, leaving 12 bases unmatched. The CDR3 covers 17 residues. The CDR3 nucleotides are TGCAGTGCTAGAACATACGCTAGCGGGAGGCGGGGAGAGACCCAGTACTTC. Amino acid sequence: CSARTYASGRRGETQYF.

The CDR3 spells CSDSGAGETQYF. CDR3 nucleotides: TGCAGCGACTCAGGGGCAGGGGAGACCCAGTACTTC. This chain links TRBV29-1 with TRBJ2-5, with D maybe TRBD1 (6 bases). Germline lookup yields CDR1 SQVTM and CDR2 ANQGSEA. Trimming took 7 bases from V and 5 from J, leaving 14 bases between them. CDR3 length equals 12 residues. The entire variable domain, with the rest obtained from reference TRBV29-1 and TRBJ2-5, is as follows: SAVISQKPSRDICQRGTSLTIQCQVDSQVTMMFWYRQQPGQSLTLIATANQGSEATYESGFVIDKFPISRPNLTFSTLTVSNMSPEDSSIYLCSDSGAGETQYFGPGTRLLVL.

This clonotype was recorded at least ten times. This rearrangement joins TRBV5-1 to TRBJ2-7; 11 bases map to TRBD2. The CDR3 is made up of 16 amino acids. Looked up from germline, CDR1 is SGHRS and CDR2 is YFSETQ. With 5 bases clipped from V and 0 bases from J, the junction kept 7 bases outside the gene matches. The DNA for the CDR3 is TGCGCCAGCAGACTATCTAGCGGGAGGAGCTCCTACGAGCAGTACTTC. Translation: CASRLSSGRSSYEQYF.

The chain uses TRBV7-9 and TRBJ2-5; 9 nucleotides line up with TRBD1. In germline, CDR1 is SEHNR, CDR2 FQNEAQ (reference sequence). V lost 5 bases and J lost 7; bases outside the gene matches: 5. The CDR3 extends over 13 amino acids. The CDR3 here is CASSGQGSWTQYF. The CDR3 nucleotides are TGTGCCAGCAGCGGACAGGGGTCTTGGACCCAGTACTTC.

This clonotype was detected only a few times. The chain's CDR3 is CASSEWNRSTF. CDR3 coding DNA: TGCGCCAGCAGCGAGTGGAACCGATCCACCTTC. V usage is TRBV5-1 and J usage is TRBJ1-2; D is ambiguous. This CDR3 spans 11 amino acids. Deletions cut 4 bases from V and 13 bases from J, with 14 bases between. Germline CDR1 SGHRS, CDR2 YFSETQ.

The V and J genes are TRBV7-9 and TRBJ2-1, with D unresolved. Germline V lookup: CDR1 SEHNR, CDR2 FQNEAQ (reference sequence). The V and J ends lost 6 bases and 12 bases respectively, with 12 bases between them. The CDR3 length is 11 residues. The CDR3 reads CASSQYQGQFF. CDR3 DNA sequence: TGTGCCAGCAGTCAGTACCAAGGGCAGTTCTTC.

V gene TRBV12-3 or TRBV12-4 combines with J gene TRBJ2-2; 7 bases map to TRBD1. Trimming removed 7 bases from V and 6 bases from J; junction bases left unmatched: 5. This CDR3 is built from 13 residues. CDR3 in DNA: TGTGCCAGCACCACGACAGGGTCCGGGGAGCTGTTTTTT. It is translated as CASTTTGSGELFF.

This clonotype occurred a few times. The chain carries TRBV2 and TRBJ2-3; 10 bases agree with TRBD2. Trimming took 2 bases from V and 3 from J; bases not matched to a gene: 11. Germline CDR1 is SNHLY and CDR2 is FYNNEI. This CDR3 comprises 18 residues. CDR3 nucleotides: TGTGCCAGCAGTGAAATTCCCGAACTAGCGGGAATTACAGATACGCAGTATTTT. Encoded protein: CASSEIPELAGITDTQYF. The variable domain in full, with the rest retrieved from reference TRBV2 and TRBJ2-3, is EPEVTQTPSHQVTQMGQEVILRCVPISNHLYFYWYRQILGQKVEFLVSFYNNEISEKSEIFDDQFSVERPDGSNFTLKIRSTKLEDSAMYFCASSEIPELAGITDTQYFGPGTRLTVL.

This clonotype was seen only once. The chain joins TRBV5-1 to TRBJ1-2; weak D call: TRBD1 (5 bases). This CDR3 has 14 amino acids. The germline CDR1 and CDR2 sequences are SGHRS and YFSETQ. V gave up 3 bases and J gave up 4 bases, with 13 bases separating them. DNA of the CDR3: TGCGCCAGCAGCTGGTCCTCCGGGGGCTATGGCTACACCTTC. Protein product: CASSWSSGGYGYTF.

This clonotype was counted only a few times. The rearrangement links TRBV27 to TRBJ1-3, with 9 bases identical to TRBD1. The ends lost 6 bases at V and 0 bases at J; junction bases unmatched: 12. Germline-derived CDR1 and CDR2 are MNHEY and SMNVEV (reference sequence). This CDR3 comprises 18 residues. CDR3 residues: CASSAGTGPAFSGNTIYF. The CDR3 bases are TGTGCCAGCAGCGCCGGGACAGGGCCTGCTTTCTCTGGAAACACCATATATTTT.

In this sample, this clonotype turned up a few times. The V call is TRBV27, the J call TRBJ2-7; TRBD1 is a possible D gene (6 bases). CDR3 length: 14 amino acids. Germline V gene sequence: CDR1 MNHEY, CDR2 SMNVEV (reference sequence). V lost 2 bases, J lost 6 bases, and 14 bases lay in between. This CDR3 is CASSLGTGLGEQYF. CDR3 coding DNA: TGTGCCAGCAGTTTAGGAACAGGGCTCGGCGAGCAGTACTTC.

The V and J genes are TRBV7-9 and TRBJ2-1; 14 bases are shared with TRBD2. Unmatched junction bases numbered 9, after V lost 5 bases and J lost 6 bases. The CDR3 is made up of 17 amino acids. CDR1 is SEHNR and CDR2 is FQNEAQ in the germline V gene (reference sequence). Here the CDR3 reads CASSIEGLAGDLNEQFF. The CDR3 DNA is TGTGCCAGCAGCATCGAGGGACTAGCGGGAGACCTCAATGAGCAGTTCTTC.

The table lists this clonotype with a few counts. The chain has TRBV27 and TRBJ2-7; TRBD1 matches at 7 bases. Per the germline V gene, CDR1 is MNHEY and CDR2 is SMNVEV (reference sequence). The CDR3 has 14 amino acids. V trimming: 6 bases; J trimming: 2 bases; junction bases outside the gene matches: 7. The CDR3 DNA sequence: TGTGCCAGCAGCACAGGGGACACCCCCTACGAGCAGTACTTC. It is translated as CASSTGDTPYEQYF.

In DNA form, the CDR3 reads TGTGCCAGCAGCTTCCGACTAGCGGGCAGCAATGAGCAGTTCTTC. This codes for CASSFRLAGSNEQFF. The chain couples TRBV7-9 to TRBJ2-1, with 10 positions matching TRBD2. The CDR3 extends over 15 amino acids. CDR1 and CDR2 from the germline V gene are SEHNR and FQNEAQ (reference sequence). V lost 3 bases and J lost 6; bases outside the gene matches: 5.

V is TRBV12-3 or TRBV12-4 and J is TRBJ2-5, with D tentatively TRBD1 (5 bases). The CDR3 runs 14 residues. With 0 bases removed from V and 7 bases from J, the gap between germline ends came to 12 bases. As DNA, the CDR3 is TGTGCCAGCAGTTTAGCAGGGGCGTTAGCGACCCAGTACTTC. Protein: CASSLAGALATQYF.

This chain links TRBV27 with TRBJ2-1; no clear D gene. Between the trimmed V and J ends, which lost 6 bases and 3 bases, there was a span of 9 bases. This CDR3 has 13 residues. The germline CDR1 and CDR2 sequences are MNHEY and SMNVEV (reference sequence). This chain's CDR3 is CASRPANYNEQFF. The CDR3 nucleotides are TGTGCCAGCAGACCAGCTAACTACAATGAGCAGTTCTTC.